This T cell receptor (beta chain) was documented in a study of memory CD4+ T cells and cytomegalovirus serostatus. With V trimmed by 4 bases and J by 3 bases, 11 bases remained unmatched. This CDR3 has 16 residues. From germline, CDR1 is SGHRS and CDR2 YFSETQ. The sample holds a few counts of this clone. Single viable CD3+CD4+CD8-CD45RO+ cells were sorted as the memory CD4+ T cells. The data were produced by immunoSEQ multiplex PCR, yet TCRdb's version contains in-frame clones alone and is incomplete. The data show tens of thousands of clones, over 70% seen once. The sequenced material came from memory CD4+ T cells from blood. The sequence came from an adult in good health and CMV-seronegative. The genes are TRBV5-1 and TRBJ1-1; TRBD1 agrees at 8 bases. The CDR3 DNA reads as TGCGCCAGCAGCCAAGCCTCAGGGGGCATAGACACTGAAGCTTTCTTT. This translates into CASSQASGGIDTEAFF.